Below, 6 T cell receptor beta chains from the same sample are listed, as sequenced in a study of vaccination and CD4 T cells after COVID-19. The antigens these receptors bind are not known. The time point here: late sampling 161 to 241 days after vaccination in a few convalescent patients. Treatment of the sample: roughly 10-day PBMC culture with coronavirus spike peptide pools or control peptides (ViraFEST assay). The Oncomine TCR Beta short-read assay sequenced DNA from cultured CD4+ T cells. TCRdb re-called the PCR reads with MiXCR, one entry per CDR3 protein. The table includes around 25,000 distinct CDR3 sequences, more than 25% detected once. Sequenced here: CD4+ T cells from blood, cultured in vitro, sampled about 7 months after SARS-CoV-2 vaccination. The receptors originated from a human donor who had recovered from COVID-19.

This chain uses TRBV4-2 with TRBJ2-7, with 9 positions matching TRBD2. The CDR3 runs to 16 residues. CDR1 is LGHNA, CDR2 YNFKEQ, per germline. V shed 0 bases, J shed 4 bases, and the junction held 7 bases outside the gene matches. CDR3 in DNA: TGTGCCAGCAGCCAAGAATGGCGGGAGGGCGGGTACGAGCAGTACTTC. Residues: CASSQEWREGGYEQYF.

The chain combines TRBV28 with TRBJ1-5, with D uncertain. The CDR3 consists of 13 residues. The V and J ends lost 8 bases and 2 bases respectively, with 10 bases between them. Germline-derived CDR1 and CDR2 are MDHEN and SYDVKM. The DNA of the CDR3 is TGTGCCAGCGCCATGGCAGGCAATCAGCCCCAGCATTTT. Its protein product is CASAMAGNQPQHF.

Note on this clonotype: The junction departs from the called germline gene at one end, perhaps through a read error. The genes are TRBV7-7 and TRBJ2-5, with TRBD2 as a possible D gene (5 bases). The CDR3 is 18 amino acids. The germline CDR1 and CDR2 sequences are SSHAT and FNYEAQ (reference sequence). CDR3 region: CASSLSRTGRLGQETQYF. CDR3 in DNA: TGTGCTAGCAGCTTATCCAGGACTGGCCGACTGGGTCAAGAGACCCAGTACTTC.

This clonotype was detected a few times. The chain has TRBV20-1 and TRBJ2-3; 9 bases line up with TRBD2. CDR1 is DFQATT and CDR2 is SNEGSKA in the germline V gene (reference sequence). V shed 1 base, J shed 2 bases, and the junction held 10 bases outside the gene matches. The CDR3 covers 17 residues. Here the CDR3 DNA reads TGCAGTGCTAGAGTACGAGGCGGGAGGGGACCCACAGATACGCAGTATTTT. It yields the protein CSARVRGGRGPTDTQYF.

The CDR3 loop reads CSAKRLAGSTDTQYF. The CDR3 coding sequence is TGCAGTGCCAAAAGACTAGCGGGGAGCACAGATACGCAGTATTTT. This chain links TRBV20-1 with TRBJ2-3; 11 bases are a match to TRBD2. This CDR3 contains 15 residues. The V gene's germline CDR1 is DFQATT and CDR2 SNEGSKA (reference sequence). Losses at the gene ends were 6 bases for V and 0 bases for J; bases not matched to a gene: 5.

The genes are TRBV20-1 and TRBJ2-7; possible D gene TRBD1, 6 bases. Deletions cut 3 bases from V and 0 bases from J, with 9 bases between. CDR1 is DFQATT, CDR2 SNEGSKA, per germline (reference sequence). This CDR3 is built from 13 residues. In DNA form, the CDR3 reads TGCAGTGCTAGCTCGGACAGCTCCTACGAGCAGTACTTC. Its translation is CSASSDSSYEQYF.